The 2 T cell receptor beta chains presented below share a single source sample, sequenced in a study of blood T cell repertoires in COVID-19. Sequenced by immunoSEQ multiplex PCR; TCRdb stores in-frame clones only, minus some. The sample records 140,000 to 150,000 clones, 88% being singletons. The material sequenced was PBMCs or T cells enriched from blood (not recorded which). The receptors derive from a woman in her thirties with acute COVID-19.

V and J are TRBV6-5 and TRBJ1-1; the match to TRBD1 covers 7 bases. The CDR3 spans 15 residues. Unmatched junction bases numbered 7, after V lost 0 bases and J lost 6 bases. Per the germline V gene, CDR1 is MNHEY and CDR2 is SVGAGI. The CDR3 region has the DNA TGTGCCAGCAGTTACTCGAGAACGACAGGGCCTGAAGCTTTCTTT. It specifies CASSYSRTTGPEAFF.

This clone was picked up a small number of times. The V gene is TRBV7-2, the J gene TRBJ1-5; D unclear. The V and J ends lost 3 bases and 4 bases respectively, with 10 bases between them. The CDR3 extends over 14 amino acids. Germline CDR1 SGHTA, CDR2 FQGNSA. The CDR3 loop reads CASSFSPGNQPQHF. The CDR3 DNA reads TGTGCCAGCAGCTTTTCTCCGGGGAATCAGCCCCAGCATTTT.